This T cell receptor beta chain was documented in a study of identical twins. Germline CDR1 reads SGHTA; CDR2 reads FQGNSA. The CDR3 totals 12 residues. The V end lost 4 bases, the J end lost 9 bases, and 10 bases lay between the germline ends. General study findings and limits: Out-of-frame alpha sequences shared between twins exhibited an excess of low generation probability. Beta clonotypes that were abundant in cord blood contained fewer insertions, a pattern absent from memory repertoires. Possibly, invariant MAIT and iNKT cells partly confounded zero-insertion analyses.

This clonotype was counted only a few times. Its antigen is as yet unknown. TCRdb used MiXCR to reprocess the 5' RACE reads, holding one entry per CDR3 protein. Of roughly 570,000 distinct CDR3 sequences detected, 9.5% to 10% appear once; the ten largest clones hold 3%. Separately, the same data were catalogued under a study of yellow fever vaccine responses in identical twins.

The sequence was obtained from a woman under 30 in good health. This chain links TRBV7-2 with TRBJ2-4; D is possibly TRBD1 (5 bases). Sequencing was carried out using PBMCs. The CDR3 DNA sequence: TGTGCCAGCAGCTCCTATGGGGCCATTCAGTACTTC. This encodes CASSSYGAIQYF.